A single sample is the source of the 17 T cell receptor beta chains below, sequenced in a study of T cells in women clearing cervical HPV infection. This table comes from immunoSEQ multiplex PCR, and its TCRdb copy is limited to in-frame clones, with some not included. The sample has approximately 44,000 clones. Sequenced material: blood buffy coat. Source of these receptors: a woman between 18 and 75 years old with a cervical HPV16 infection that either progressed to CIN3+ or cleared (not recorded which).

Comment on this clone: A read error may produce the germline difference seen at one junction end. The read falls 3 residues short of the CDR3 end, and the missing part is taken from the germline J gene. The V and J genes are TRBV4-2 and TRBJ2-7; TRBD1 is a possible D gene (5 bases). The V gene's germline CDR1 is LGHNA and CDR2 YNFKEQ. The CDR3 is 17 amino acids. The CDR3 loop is CASSLFHTGLTGYEQYF. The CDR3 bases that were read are TGCGCCAGCAGCCTTTTTCATACCGGGCTAACAGGTTACGAG.

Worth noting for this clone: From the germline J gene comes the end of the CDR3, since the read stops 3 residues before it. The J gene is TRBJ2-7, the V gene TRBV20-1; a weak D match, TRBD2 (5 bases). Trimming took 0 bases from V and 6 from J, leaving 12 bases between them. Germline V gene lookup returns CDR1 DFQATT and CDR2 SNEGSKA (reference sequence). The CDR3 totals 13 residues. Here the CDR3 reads CSAREGNRGEQYF. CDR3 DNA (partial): TGCAGTGCTAGAGAAGGGAACCGGGGCGAG.

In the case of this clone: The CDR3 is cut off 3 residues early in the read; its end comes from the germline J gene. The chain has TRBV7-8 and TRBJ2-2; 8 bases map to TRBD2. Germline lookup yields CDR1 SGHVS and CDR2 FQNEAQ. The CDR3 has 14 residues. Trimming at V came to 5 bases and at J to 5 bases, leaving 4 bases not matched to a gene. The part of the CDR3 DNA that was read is TGTGCCAGCAGCCCCAGCGGGAGAACCGGGGAG. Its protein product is CASSPSGRTGE. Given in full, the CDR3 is CASSPSGRTGELFF.

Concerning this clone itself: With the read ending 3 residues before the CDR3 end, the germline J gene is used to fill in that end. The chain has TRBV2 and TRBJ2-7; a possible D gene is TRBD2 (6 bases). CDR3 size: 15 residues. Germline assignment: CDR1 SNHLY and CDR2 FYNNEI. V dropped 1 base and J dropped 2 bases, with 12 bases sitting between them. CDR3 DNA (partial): TGTGCCAGCAGTGAAGGTCGGGGGAAAACCTACGAG. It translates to CASSEGRGKTYE. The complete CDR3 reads CASSEGRGKTYEQYF.

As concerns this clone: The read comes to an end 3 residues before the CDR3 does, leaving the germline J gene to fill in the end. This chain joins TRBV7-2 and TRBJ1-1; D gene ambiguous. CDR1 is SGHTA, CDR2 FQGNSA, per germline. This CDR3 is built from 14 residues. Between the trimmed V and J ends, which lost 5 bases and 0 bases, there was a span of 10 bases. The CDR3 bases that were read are TGTGCCAGCAGCCCGCGACTGATGAACACTGAA. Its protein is CASSPRLMNTE. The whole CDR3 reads CASSPRLMNTEAFF.

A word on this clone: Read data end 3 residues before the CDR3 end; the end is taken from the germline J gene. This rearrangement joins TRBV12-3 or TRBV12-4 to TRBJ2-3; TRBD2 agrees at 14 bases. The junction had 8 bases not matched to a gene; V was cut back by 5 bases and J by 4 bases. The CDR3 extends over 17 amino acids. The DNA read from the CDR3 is TGTGCCAGCAGTCCATACGGACTAGCGGGGGGCGCAGATACG. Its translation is CASSPYGLAGGADT. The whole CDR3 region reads CASSPYGLAGGADTQYF.

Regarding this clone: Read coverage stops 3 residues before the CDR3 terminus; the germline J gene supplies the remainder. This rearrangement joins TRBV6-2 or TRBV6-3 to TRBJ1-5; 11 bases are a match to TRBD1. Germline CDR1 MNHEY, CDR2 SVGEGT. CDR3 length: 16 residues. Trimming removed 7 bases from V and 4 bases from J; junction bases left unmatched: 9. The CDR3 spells CASKTGTGGGNQPQHF. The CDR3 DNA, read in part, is TGTGCCAGCAAGACCGGGACAGGGGGGGGTAATCAGCCC.

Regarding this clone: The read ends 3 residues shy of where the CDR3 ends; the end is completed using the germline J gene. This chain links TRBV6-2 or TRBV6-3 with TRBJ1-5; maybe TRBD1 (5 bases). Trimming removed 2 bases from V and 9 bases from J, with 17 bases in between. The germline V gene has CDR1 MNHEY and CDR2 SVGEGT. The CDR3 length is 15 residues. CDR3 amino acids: CASSYGSRAERPQHF. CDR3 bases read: TGTGCCAGCAGTTACGGATCCAGGGCCGAAAGGCCC.

The part of the CDR3 DNA that was read is TGTGCCAGTGGAGGGAATCAGCCC. Its protein product is CASGGNQP. The CDR3 reads in full as CASGGNQPQHF. The rearrangement links TRBV19 to TRBJ1-5, with D unresolved. Sequencing ends 3 residues short of the CDR3 end; the germline J gene provides the rest. CDR1 and CDR2 from the germline V gene are LNHDA and SQIVND (reference sequence). The CDR3 runs to 11 residues. Trimming took off 8 bases at V and 4 bases at J, with 6 bases between the two ends.

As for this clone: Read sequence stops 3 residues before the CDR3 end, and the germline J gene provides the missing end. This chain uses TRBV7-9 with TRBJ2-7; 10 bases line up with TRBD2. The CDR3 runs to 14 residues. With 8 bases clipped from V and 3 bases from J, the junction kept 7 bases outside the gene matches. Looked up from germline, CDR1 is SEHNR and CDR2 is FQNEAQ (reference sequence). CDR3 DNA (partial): TGTGCCAGCGGGACCGGGACTAGCGTCTACGAG. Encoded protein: CASGTGTSVYE. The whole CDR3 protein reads CASGTGTSVYEQYF.

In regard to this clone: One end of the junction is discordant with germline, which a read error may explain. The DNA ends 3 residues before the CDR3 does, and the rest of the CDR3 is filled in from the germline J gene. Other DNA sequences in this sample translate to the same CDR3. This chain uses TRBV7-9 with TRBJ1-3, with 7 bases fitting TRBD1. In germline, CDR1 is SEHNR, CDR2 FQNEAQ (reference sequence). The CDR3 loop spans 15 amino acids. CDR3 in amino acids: CASSPQGVPGNTIYF. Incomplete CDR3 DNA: TGTGCCAGCAGCCCCCAGGGGGTACCTGGAAACACT.

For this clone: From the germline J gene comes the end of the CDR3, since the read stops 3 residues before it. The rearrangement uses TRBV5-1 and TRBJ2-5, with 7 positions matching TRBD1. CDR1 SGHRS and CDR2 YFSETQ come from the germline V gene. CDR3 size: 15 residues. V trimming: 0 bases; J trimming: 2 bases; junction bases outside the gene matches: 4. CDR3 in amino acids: CASSLGQGPQETQYF. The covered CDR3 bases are TGCGCCAGCAGCTTGGGACAGGGCCCACAAGAGACC.

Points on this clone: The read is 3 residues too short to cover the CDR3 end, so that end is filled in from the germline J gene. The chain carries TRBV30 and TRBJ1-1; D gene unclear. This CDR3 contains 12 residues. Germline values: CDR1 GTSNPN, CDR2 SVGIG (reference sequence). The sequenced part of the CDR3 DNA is TGTGCCTGGAGTGTAGCAGGAGTGCGT. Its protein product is CAWSVAGVR. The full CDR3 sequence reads CAWSVAGVRAFF.

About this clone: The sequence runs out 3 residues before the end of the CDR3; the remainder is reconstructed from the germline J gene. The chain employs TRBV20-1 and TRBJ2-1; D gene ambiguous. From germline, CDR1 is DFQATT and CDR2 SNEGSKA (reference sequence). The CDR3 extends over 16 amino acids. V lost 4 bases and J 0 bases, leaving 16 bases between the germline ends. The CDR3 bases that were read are TGCAGTGCTACCGCCCTTACACCAAGCTCCTACAATGAG. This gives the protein CSATALTPSSYNE. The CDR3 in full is CSATALTPSSYNEQFF.

The chain's CDR3 is CAISESRLAGTDTQYF. The covered CDR3 bases are TGTGCCATCAGTGAGTCCCGGCTAGCGGGGACAGATACG. The V gene is TRBV10-3, the J gene TRBJ2-3; 9 nucleotides line up with TRBD2. The read halts 3 residues ahead of the CDR3 end, with the missing end drawn from the germline J gene. CDR3 length equals 16 residues. Germline values: CDR1 ENHRY, CDR2 SYGVKD. V trimming: 0 bases; J trimming: 3 bases; junction bases outside the gene matches: 4.

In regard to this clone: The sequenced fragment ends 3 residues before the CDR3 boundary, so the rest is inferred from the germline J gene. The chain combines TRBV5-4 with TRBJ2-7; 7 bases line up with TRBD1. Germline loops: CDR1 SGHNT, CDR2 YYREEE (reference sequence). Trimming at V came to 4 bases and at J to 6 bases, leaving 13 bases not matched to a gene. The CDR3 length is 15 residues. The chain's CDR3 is CASSPRQGRMVEQYF. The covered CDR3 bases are TGTGCCAGCAGCCCCAGACAGGGAAGGATGGTCGAG.

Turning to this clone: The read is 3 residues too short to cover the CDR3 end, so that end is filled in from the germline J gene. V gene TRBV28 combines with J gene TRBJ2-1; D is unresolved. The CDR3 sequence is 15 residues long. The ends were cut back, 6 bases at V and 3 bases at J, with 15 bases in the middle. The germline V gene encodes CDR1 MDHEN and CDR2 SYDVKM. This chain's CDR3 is CASRISGISYNEQFF. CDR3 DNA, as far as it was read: TGTGCCAGCAGAATCTCGGGTATCAGCTACAATGAG. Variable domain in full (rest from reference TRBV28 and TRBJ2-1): DVKVTQSSRYLVKRTGEKVFLECVQDMDHENMFWYRQDPGLGLRLIYFSYDVKMKEKGDIPEGYSVSREKKERFSLILESASTNQTSMYLCASRISGISYNEQFFGPGTRLTVL.